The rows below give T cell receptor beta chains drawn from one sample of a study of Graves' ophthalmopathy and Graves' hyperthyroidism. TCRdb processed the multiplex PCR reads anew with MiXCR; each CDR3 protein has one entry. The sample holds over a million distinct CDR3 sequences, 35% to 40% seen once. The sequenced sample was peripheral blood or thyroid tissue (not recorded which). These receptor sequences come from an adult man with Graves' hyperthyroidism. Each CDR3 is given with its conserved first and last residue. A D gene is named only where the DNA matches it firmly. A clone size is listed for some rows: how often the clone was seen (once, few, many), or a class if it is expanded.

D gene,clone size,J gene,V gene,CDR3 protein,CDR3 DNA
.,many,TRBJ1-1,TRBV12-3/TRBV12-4,CASSLSWTEAFF,TGTGCCAGCAGTTTGAGTTGGACTGAAGCTTTCTTT
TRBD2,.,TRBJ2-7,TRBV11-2,CASSPTPGTSAYEQYF,TGTGCCAGCAGCCCCACCCCCGGGACTAGCGCCTACGAGCAGTACTTC
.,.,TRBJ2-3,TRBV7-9,CASSLFLDRESSTDTQYF,TGTGCCAGCAGCTTATTTCTTGACAGAGAGTCTAGCACAGATACGCAGTATTTT
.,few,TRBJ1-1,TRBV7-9,CASSLGVGEDTEAFF,TGTGCCAGCAGCTTAGGGGTGGGGGAGGACACTGAAGCTTTCTTT
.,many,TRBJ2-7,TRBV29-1,CSVTQGFHEQYF,TGCAGCGTGACTCAGGGATTCCACGAGCAGTACTTC
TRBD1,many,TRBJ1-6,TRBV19,CASSIDLGAGTGNSPLHF,TGTGCCAGTAGTATAGATCTCGGTGCCGGGACAGGGAATTCACCCCTCCACTTT
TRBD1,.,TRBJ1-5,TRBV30,CAWSVRDRAYQPQHF,TGTGCCTGGAGTGTCCGGGACAGGGCCTATCAGCCCCAGCATTTT
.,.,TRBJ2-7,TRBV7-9,CASGRPVLYEQYF,TGTGCCAGCGGGAGGCCTGTTCTGTACGAGCAGTACTTC
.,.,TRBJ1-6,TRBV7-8,CASSASSYNSPLHF,TGTGCCAGCAGCGCATCCTCCTATAATTCACCCCTCCACTTT
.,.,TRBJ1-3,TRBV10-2,CASSAGLAGAFGNTIYF,TGCGCCAGCAGTGCCGGACTAGCGGGAGCCTTTGGAAACACCATATATTTT
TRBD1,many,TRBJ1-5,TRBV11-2,CASSLDVGTGVTQPQHF,TGTGCCAGCAGCTTAGATGTTGGGACAGGGGTTACTCAGCCCCAGCATTTT
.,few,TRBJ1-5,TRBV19,CASSIDQESNQPQHF,TGTGCCAGTAGTATAGATCAGGAGAGCAATCAGCCCCAGCATTTT
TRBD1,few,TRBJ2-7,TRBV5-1,CASSPQGGFYEQYF,TGTGCCAGCAGCCCACAGGGGGGCTTCTACGAGCAGTACTTC
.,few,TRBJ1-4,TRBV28,CASMEGEKLFF,TGTGCCAGCATGGAGGGGGAAAAACTGTTTTTT
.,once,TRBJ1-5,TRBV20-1,CSASTPSNQPQHF,TGCAGTGCTAGTACACCTAGCAATCAGCCCCAGCATTTT
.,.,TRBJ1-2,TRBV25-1,CASVSGFNDGYTF,TGTGCCAGCGTATCAGGGTTTAATGATGGCTACACCTTC
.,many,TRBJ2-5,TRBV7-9,CASSLASGSETQYF,TGTGCCAGCAGCTTAGCATCGGGGTCAGAGACCCAGTACTTC
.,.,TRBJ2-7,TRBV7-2,CASSLYGVHEQYF,TGTGCCAGCAGCTTATATGGGGTCCACGAGCAGTACTTC
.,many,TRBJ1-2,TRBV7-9,CASSPDPYIGYTF,TGTGCCAGCAGCCCCGACCCGTATATTGGCTACACCTTC
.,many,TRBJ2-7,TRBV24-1,CATSDFYEQYF,TGTGCCACCAGTGACTTCTACGAGCAGTACTTC
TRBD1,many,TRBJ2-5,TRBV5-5,CASSTGDRQETQYF,TGTGCCAGCAGCACGGGGGACAGGCAAGAGACCCAGTACTTC
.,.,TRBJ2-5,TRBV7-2,CASSYVSTYQETQYF,TGTGCCAGCAGTTACGTCTCCACTTACCAAGAGACCCAGTACTTC